These T cell receptor beta chains were read from a single sample in a study of Ad26.COV2.S vaccination and SARS-CoV-2 variants. Clones were sequenced by immunoSEQ multiplex PCR, and TCRdb holds only the in-frame ones, with some missing. The sample carries roughly 510,000 clones, around 88% recorded once. This material consisted of peripheral blood, taken in a trial of Ad26.COV2.S vaccine versus placebo. Receptors originate from a person between 18 and 65 years old who received the Ad26.COV2.S COVID-19 vaccine or a placebo. Both conserved end residues are part of each CDR3. A D gene is named only where the DNA matches it firmly. Only part of the rows carry a size: once, few, many, or a class if the clone is expanded.

12,TRBJ1-5,TRBV19,few,-,CASSDYDQPQHF,TGTGCCAGTAGTGATTATGATCAGCCCCAGCATTTT
14,TRBJ1-6,TRBV19,-,-,CASSAIPDNSPLHF,TGTGCCAGTAGTGCCATCCCCGACAATTCACCCCTCCACTTT
16,TRBJ2-5,TRBV6-2/TRBV6-3,once,TRBD1,CASSYQDRAYQETQYF,TGTGCCAGCAGTTACCAGGACAGGGCCTACCAAGAGACCCAGTACTTC
14,TRBJ1-1,TRBV7-2,few,TRBD1,CASSLGQANTEAFF,TGTGCCAGCAGCTTGGGACAGGCGAACACTGAAGCTTTCTTT
16,TRBJ2-2,TRBV27,-,TRBD2,CASSLRTSGRSGELFF,TGTGCCAGCAGTCTCAGGACTAGCGGGAGATCCGGGGAGCTGTTTTTT
15,TRBJ2-2,TRBV11-2,-,TRBD2,CASTRGGGHDGELFF,TGTGCCAGCACCCGCGGCGGGGGGCACGACGGGGAGCTGTTTTTT
17,TRBJ1-2,TRBV27,-,TRBD1,CASSPGTEKGLVGGYTF,TGTGCCAGCAGTCCCGGGACAGAGAAAGGCCTGGTGGGTGGCTACACCTTC
12,TRBJ1-5,TRBV28,once,-,CASSLAYSAQHF,TGTGCCAGCAGCTTGGCCTATTCGGCCCAGCATTTT
13,TRBJ2-3,TRBV19,-,-,CASSFRDTDTQYF,TGTGCCAGTAGTTTCAGGGACACAGATACGCAGTATTTT
14,TRBJ2-6,TRBV4-1,-,-,CASDRSLGANVLTF,TGCGCCAGTGACAGGAGTCTCGGGGCCAACGTCCTGACTTTC
16,TRBJ1-1,TRBV5-4,-,-,CASSHGGTLLNTEAFF,TGTGCCAGCAGCCACGGCGGAACCCTCCTGAACACTGAAGCTTTCTTT
13,TRBJ2-5,TRBV5-1,once,TRBD2,CASSSGAQETQYF,TGCGCCAGCAGCAGCGGGGCTCAAGAGACCCAGTACTTC
13,TRBJ1-4,TRBV11-2,-,-,CASSRIREDRLFF,TGTGCCAGCAGCCGAATTCGGGAGGACAGACTGTTTTTT
16,TRBJ2-2,TRBV11-3,-,-,CASSLDLGTSTGELFF,TGTGCCAGCAGCCTAGATTTAGGGACCTCCACCGGGGAGCTGTTTTTT